This TCR beta chain was sequenced in a study of blood T cells in healthy people across ages. On the study more broadly: About one barcoded beta molecule was captured per two T cells (by template switching). Study-wide findings and caveats: When one million T cells were used, diversity estimates were thought to be underestimates.

A word on this clonotype: The target antigen is unknown. One end of the junction is discordant with germline, which a read error may explain.

Primers used in a second PCR of about 6 to 11 cycles were a sample-barcoded 5' primer and a J-beta primer mix. Each CDR3 protein is one row after TCRdb ran MiXCR on the 5' RACE reads. The sample consists of about 930,000 distinct CDR3 sequences, 25% to 35% of them appearing once. These data are also associated with another study on T cells of mothers and their children. That publication notes: Maternal samples each gave over 9 million TCR beta CDR3 reads, and child samples around 3.2 million each.

Sequenced: blood. The TCR comes from a woman in her 40s in good health.

CDR3 bases: TGCGCCAACAGCTTGGCTCAGGGGTCAGATACGCAGTATTTT. Protein: CANSLAQGSDTQYF. This chain joins TRBV5-1 and TRBJ2-3, with D possibly matching TRBD1 (6 bases). Looked up from germline, CDR1 is SGHRS and CDR2 is YFSETQ. CDR3 length equals 14 residues. Filled out from reference TRBV5-1 and TRBJ2-3, the complete variable domain reads KAGVTQTPRYLIKTRGQQVTLSCSPISGHRSVSWYQQTPGQGLQFLFEYFSETQRNKGNFPGRFSGRQFSNSRSEMNVSTLELGDSALYLCANSLAQGSDTQYFGPGTRLTVL.